These T cell receptor beta chains were read from a single sample in a study of long-term antiretroviral therapy in people with HIV. The table came from immunoSEQ multiplex PCR; TCRdb's copy has only in-frame clones and leaves some out. The profile shows some 28,000 clones, 85% to 90% of them singletons. Sequenced material: unsorted PBMCs, taken 0.8 years after starting antiretroviral therapy. The receptors were sampled from a woman aged 25 to 39 with HIV. Both conserved end residues are trimmed from each CDR3. The D gene is left open where the match is weak. Part of the rows lack a size; the others show once, few, many or a class for expanded clones.

cdr3_aa v_call d_call clone_size
ASSLRGLGNTEAF TRBV5-6 - -
ASSSQGWETQY TRBV7-7 - once
ASSSSGGGEAF TRBV11-2 TRBD1 -
ASAMASGGTSYNEQF TRBV27 TRBD1 -
ASSLLADLSSGNTIY TRBV7-9 - -
ASSRAGGSLTEAF TRBV5-1 TRBD1 -
SVDSRYQQY TRBV29-1 - -
AWSIGYGDTQY TRBV30 - -
ASSLTGGPYGYT TRBV7-2 TRBD1 -
ASSSGTGQY TRBV25-1 TRBD1 -
ASTTTGSTDTQY TRBV7-2 TRBD1 -
ASSERPYSNQPQH TRBV2 - -
ASSDGDRGPNTEAF TRBV2 TRBD1 -
ASSPIERRGNTEAF TRBV19 - -
ASSLSEGMGDTEAF TRBV11-3 - -
ASSSRPDTQY TRBV27 - -
ARRDSLNSPLH TRBV30 TRBD1 -
ASSVGLQETQY TRBV9 - -
ASTDRDGTNYGYT TRBV6-5 TRBD1 -
ASRVSDRTGELF TRBV11-1 - -
ASSAPAIYSGYT TRBV6-1 - -
ASSLVSSGGETQY TRBV11-2 - -
ASSYSGSGDTDTQY TRBV6-5 TRBD2 -